Below, one T cell receptor (beta chain) is given with its context. The antigen it recognizes is unknown. No per-base quality is available; no much larger clone lies one base away. TCRbeta CDR3 regions were amplified from genomic DNA by means of the immunoSEQ Assay, a bias-controlled multiplex PCR. Regarding the original processing steps: The number of nucleated cells in each sample was estimated from the amplification of reference gene primers within the assay. To quantify the absolute abundance of each unique TCRbeta CDR3 rearrangement, sequence reads were collapsed and filtered. For each sample, productive Simpson clonality was calculated by taking the square root of Simpson's diversity index across productive rearrangements. TCRdb took over this immuneACCESS table, retaining in-frame rearrangements with V and J assigned. Such tables are incomplete; in checked studies, under half of the missing clones stem from an unresolved V gene, and the remainder is unexplained. V, J and clone size are taken as reported in that table, and D and trimming were inferred from the DNA itself. The sample profile shows around 480,000 clones; more than 70% of them were found once. Around 13% of the sample comes from the top ten.

One collaborating source in Seattle enrolled patients while the patients were actively infected and followed the patients over time throughout the course of disease. The collaborating institutions used their own protocols to collect whole blood in K2EDTA tubes. For TCRbeta analysis, collaborators shipped samples as frozen whole blood, isolated PBMCs, or DNA extracted from either of those sample types. The data stem from a study of blood T cell repertoires in COVID-19 (dated by TCRdb to about 2020). Turning to the overall study: The collaborator samples originated in the United States, Italy and Spain and spanned the acute and convalescent phases of COVID-19. The samples were drawn from two sources: the first 160 participants of the ongoing ImmuneRACE study, and about 1,300 subjects contributed by 6 global collaborators. The sample metadata nearly always contained a de-identified subject ID, COVID-19 status, age in years and sex. The dataset comprised deeply sampled blood TCRbeta repertoires from subjects exposed to, actively infected with, or recovered from COVID-19. The prospective study material was composed of cDNA or gDNA derived from T cells, B-cell-depleted T cells, or PBMCs. HLA class I and class II types, where available, came from metadata supplied by the sample provider rather than from assay-based typing. The repertoires were released in a freely available public database meant as a resource for research on the immune response to SARS-CoV-2.

The germline ends are 7 bases apart after V is trimmed by 1 base and J by 1 base. Taken from cysteine to phenylalanine, the CDR3 has 14 residues. Just CDR3 DNA is preserved here, 42 bases in frame from base 1. CDR1 and CDR2 are drawn from the germline V gene (reference sequence): LGHDT, YNNKEL. Results the study describes overall, beyond this receptor: The quantity of clinical and demographic metadata differed by source and by participant and was supplied without curation.

The chain joins TRBV3-1 (or the pseudogene TRBV3-2) to TRBJ1-1; no D segment can be confidently identified. The source is a woman aged 45 to 65 with COVID-19, enrolled during active disease. Material for sequencing was peripheral blood. The CDR3 loop reads CASSQGLRNTEAFF. Here is the DNA: TGTGCCAGCAGCCAAGGACTCAGGAACACTGAAGCTTTCTTT.